This T cell receptor beta chain stems from a study of CD8 T cells in Susac syndrome. The CDR3 has 13 amino acids. Trimming took 0 bases from V and 4 from J, leaving 5 bases between them. CDR1 and CDR2 from the germline V gene are KGHDR and SFDVKD. Random hexamers were used to reverse transcribe an amount of roughly 0.5 to 1 ug RNA. The CDR3 of TCR beta was amplified by immunoSEQ multiplex PCR across 54 Vbeta and 13 Jbeta. TCRdb redid the calling of the immunoSEQ multiplex PCR reads with MiXCR, one entry per CDR3 protein. Of around 230,000 distinct CDR3 sequences listed, about 95% are singletons. The TCR comes from a human donor with multiple sclerosis. The specimen sequenced was CD4+ T cells from PBMCs. V usage is TRBV24-1 and J usage is TRBJ1-2; D not resolved. As DNA, the CDR3 is TGTGCCACCAGTGATTTGGACTTCTATGGCTACACCTTC. Translating gives CATSDLDFYGYTF.